These 15 T cell receptor beta chains were sequenced from one sample in a study of shared clonotypes between healthy human individuals. Profiling relied on immunoSEQ multiplex PCR, and the TCRdb table lists in-frame clones only, not all of them. The profile shows about 710,000 clones, around 78% of them singletons. The sample comprised memory CD4+ T cells sorted from blood. The subset: CD45RA-negative fraction. These receptors were collected from a woman aged 25 to 45 in good health.

This clone has just one count. This sequence joins TRBV7-8 and TRBJ2-7; D call uncertain. Trimming shortened V by 5 bases and J by 6 bases, and 8 bases separated the two germline ends. The germline CDR1 and CDR2 sequences are SGHVS and FQNEAQ. This CDR3 has 11 amino acids. The chain's CDR3 is CASSELSEQYF. CDR3 sequence (DNA): TGTGCCAGCAGCGAACTCTCCGAGCAGTACTTC. Combining the CDR3 with reference TRBV7-8 and TRBJ2-7 gives the whole variable domain GAGVSQSPRYKVAKRGQDVALRCDPISGHVSLFWYQQALGQGPEFLTYFQNEAQLDKSGLPSDRFFAERPEGSVSTLKIQRTQQEDSAVYLCASSELSEQYFGPGTRLTVT.

The chain links TRBV27 to TRBJ2-7; 8 nucleotides agree with TRBD2. Germline V gene sequence: CDR1 MNHEY, CDR2 SMNVEV (reference sequence). The CDR3 consists of 14 residues. V trimming: 6 bases; J trimming: 5 bases; junction bases outside the gene matches: 9. The CDR3: CASRSGRLLHEQYF. In DNA, the CDR3 is TGTGCCAGCAGGAGCGGGAGACTTCTCCACGAGCAGTACTTC.

This clone was seen a handful of times. The chain has TRBV25-1 and TRBJ2-5; D might be TRBD2 (6 bases). The CDR3 spans 16 residues. The V gene's germline CDR1 is MGHDK and CDR2 SYGVNS. Trimming removed 1 base from V and 1 base from J, with 13 bases in between. This chain's CDR3 is CASSEWRDGGQETQYF. DNA of the CDR3: TGTGCCAGCAGTGAATGGCGGGATGGAGGCCAAGAGACCCAGTACTTC.

This clone was counted between two and nine times. J is TRBJ2-3 and V is TRBV5-6; TRBD2 matches 8 bases. Germline assignment: CDR1 SGHDT and CDR2 YYEEEE. V was pared by 4 bases and J by 5 bases, with 9 bases of the junction left unmatched. The length of the CDR3 is 15 residues. This CDR3 reads CASSRRGAGVDTQYF. The CDR3 DNA sequence: TGTGCCAGCAGCCGGCGGGGGGCTGGTGTAGATACGCAGTATTTT.

This clone came up a few times. In the same sample, other DNA sequences code for this CDR3. The chain employs TRBV2 and TRBJ2-5, with no clear D. CDR3 length: 11 residues. From germline, CDR1 is SNHLY and CDR2 FYNNEI. Between the trimmed V and J ends, which lost 1 base and 3 bases, there was a span of 0 bases. The CDR3 sequence: CASSEEETQYF. The CDR3 DNA follows: TGTGCCAGCAGTGAAGAAGAGACCCAGTACTTC.

The rearrangement joins TRBV4-1 to TRBJ2-1; D is possibly TRBD2 (5 bases). In germline, CDR1 is MGHRA, CDR2 YSYEKL. Trimming left V 1 base short and J 6 bases short, with 16 bases between. The CDR3 runs 16 residues. This CDR3 is CASSQVERFSRNEQFF. CDR3 coding DNA: TGCGCCAGCAGCCAAGTTGAGCGGTTCTCACGCAATGAGCAGTTCTTC.

The chain links TRBV28 to TRBJ2-7; 11 bases align to TRBD2. The V gene's germline CDR1 is MDHEN and CDR2 SYDVKM. This CDR3 has 15 amino acids. J gave up 2 bases and V 6 bases, and 6 bases lay outside the gene matches. The CDR3 protein is CASRTGTSGPYEQYF. The CDR3 nucleotides are TGTGCCAGCAGGACCGGGACTAGCGGCCCCTACGAGCAGTACTTC.

This clone was recorded many times. This rearrangement joins TRBV29-1 to TRBJ2-1, with 7 bases fitting TRBD2. The CDR3 is made up of 12 amino acids. Germline V gene lookup returns CDR1 SQVTM and CDR2 ANQGSEA. V shed 7 bases, J shed 3 bases, and the junction held 3 bases outside the gene matches. The CDR3 DNA follows: TGCAGCGCTAGCGGACACTACAATGAGCAGTTCTTC. As protein: CSASGHYNEQFF.

A word on this clone: The sample has other DNA sequences that encode this CDR3 too. This rearrangement joins TRBV10-3 to TRBJ2-7, with a possible D match to TRBD2 (6 bases). There are 13 residues in the CDR3. The V end was cut by 8 bases, the J end by 3 bases, with 14 bases between. Germline CDR1 and CDR2: ENHRY and SYGVKD. In nucleotides, the CDR3 is TGTGCCATCCGCGGGACTTCAGACTACGAGCAGTACTTC. Translation: CAIRGTSDYEQYF.

The CDR3 sequence: CASSLSGFGANVLTF. CDR3 bases: TGTGCCAGCAGCCTATCAGGGTTTGGGGCCAACGTCCTGACTTTC. This chain connects TRBV11-2 to TRBJ2-6; a possible D gene is TRBD1 (5 bases). The germline V gene has CDR1 SGHAT and CDR2 FQNNGV. The CDR3 totals 15 residues. V was cut by 5 bases and J by 3 bases, with 11 bases left in between.

The chain has TRBV11-2 and TRBJ1-2; no clear D. V dropped 5 bases and J dropped 2 bases, with 6 bases sitting between them. The CDR3 covers 12 residues. Germline loops: CDR1 SGHAT, CDR2 FQNNGV. This CDR3 reads CASSQENYGYTF. The CDR3 DNA follows: TGTGCCAGCAGCCAGGAGAACTATGGCTACACCTTC.

The chain has TRBV30 and TRBJ1-3; D is undetermined. The V end lost 8 bases, the J end lost 0 bases, and 11 bases lay between the germline ends. CDR1 and CDR2 from the germline V gene are GTSNPN and SVGIG (reference sequence). The CDR3 is 13 residues long. Written as DNA, the CDR3 is TGTGCCAGTACAGTCCTCTCTGGAAACACCATATATTTT. It translates to CASTVLSGNTIYF.

On this clone itself: Since a much larger clone is just one base distant, this may be a read error. The V call is TRBV27, the J call TRBJ2-2; TRBD1 matches 9 bases. This CDR3 region has 13 residues. J lost 5 bases, V lost 6 bases, and 1 base had no gene match. The germline gives CDR1 MNHEY, CDR2 SMNVEV (reference sequence). This CDR3 reads CASSGTGTGELFF. For the CDR3, the DNA is TGTGCCAGCAGCGGGACAGGGACCGGGGAGCTGTTTTTT.

This clone has just a few counts. This chain uses TRBV7-3 with TRBJ2-7; TRBD2 matches at 7 bases. V dropped 2 bases and J dropped 2; count of bases not matched to a gene: 6. This CDR3 region has 15 residues. Germline loops: CDR1 SGHTA, CDR2 FQGTGA. This CDR3 reads CASSLFGGSTYEQYF. The CDR3 DNA reads TGTGCCAGCAGCTTATTCGGCGGGAGCACCTACGAGCAGTACTTC. The full variable domain, with the rest looked up from reference TRBV7-3 and TRBJ2-7, is GAGVSQTPSNKVTEKGKYVELRCDPISGHTALYWYRQSLGQGPEFLIYFQGTGAADDSGLPNDRFFAVRPEGSVSTLKIQRTERGDSAVYLCASSLFGGSTYEQYFGPGTRLTVT.

This clone was found once. The rearrangement links TRBV19 to TRBJ2-3; TRBD2 matches 12 bases. Germline V gives CDR1 LNHDA, CDR2 SQIVND (reference sequence). The V gene end was trimmed by 4 bases and the J gene end by 0 bases; junction bases not matched to a gene: 5. CDR3 length equals 17 residues. The DNA of the CDR3 is TGTGCCAGTAGTACAAGACTAGCGGGGGCTAGCACAGATACGCAGTATTTT. This encodes CASSTRLAGASTDTQYF. Based on the CDR3 plus reference TRBV19 and TRBJ2-3, the full variable domain is DGGITQSPKYLFRKEGQNVTLSCEQNLNHDAMYWYRQDPGQGLRLIYYSQIVNDFQKGDIAEGYSVSREKKESFPLTVTSAQKNPTAFYLCASSTRLAGASTDTQYFGPGTRLTVL.